This T cell receptor (beta chain) was captured in a study of STAT5B mutations in CD4+ large granular lymphocyte leukemia. Germline loops: CDR1 LNHDA, CDR2 SQIVND (reference sequence). The CDR3 sequence is 13 residues long. The germline V and J ends were trimmed by 9 bases and 2 bases, with 13 bases remaining between them. As originally analysed: The detection floor for productive clonotype frequency was 2.59 x 10-5. Clones were read by immunoSEQ multiplex PCR, and TCRdb kept only the in-frame ones, dropping some. D and trimming were read from the DNA, whereas the V and J calls and clone size are those reported in that table. Here the sample spans about 35,000 clones, 68% being singletons.

The clonotype comes from a human donor in good health. Sequencing was performed on CD4+ T cells from blood buffy coats. The rearrangement uses TRBV19 and TRBJ1-1; D not resolved. The CDR3 loop reads CASKKSGNTEAFF. CDR3 coding DNA: TGTGCCAGCAAAAAATCAGGAAACACTGAAGCTTTCTTT.